Sequencing of this TCR beta chain was carried out in a study of T cells in Graves' hyperthyroidism and ophthalmopathy. Study-wide results and limits: Peripheral blood also featured most of the thyroid clonotypes expanded above 0.001.

This CDR3 is 11 amino acids long. The ends were cut back, 4 bases at V and 7 bases at J, with 8 bases in the middle. Orbital computed tomography and thyroid ultrasound, together with serum TRAb and thyroxine and clinical symptoms, were used for diagnoses. The CDR3 regions of TCR beta were amplified from RNA transcripts. In the first-round RT-PCR of the TCR CDR3, the HTBI primer set was used. TCRdb re-called the multiplex PCR reads with MiXCR, one entry per CDR3 protein. The sample records more than 350,000 distinct CDR3 sequences, approximately 18% being singletons. Concerning this clonotype: Its specificity is not known.

This chain links TRBV12-3 or TRBV12-4 with TRBJ2-7; D gene uncertain. This receptor was obtained from a woman aged 25-40 years with Graves' hyperthyroidism that later progressed to Graves' ophthalmopathy. Sequencing used blood. CDR3 sequence: CASSWGGEQYF. The CDR3 DNA follows: TGTGCCAGCAGTTGGGGTGGTGAGCAGTACTTC.